Detailed here is one T cell receptor (beta chain). This sample also contains other DNA sequences that code for the same CDR3. V was pared by 2 bases and J by 1 base, with 3 bases between. The germline V gene has CDR1 MDHEN and CDR2 SYDVKM. The CDR3 loop spans 13 amino acids. Libraries were prepared by immunoSEQ multiplex PCR; TCRdb keeps only in-frame clonotypes and omits some of them. The profile shows about a million clones, approximately 75% of them singletons. This specimen belongs to a study of shared clonotypes between healthy human individuals. The receptor was isolated from a man between 18 and 35 years old in good health. Some clones in this sample may be carry-over from other donors' samples. This sequence joins TRBV28 and TRBJ1-5, with D hard to call. The source material was memory CD4+ T cells from PBMCs. Stated subset: CD45RA-negative fraction. CDR3: CASSLPSNQPQHF. CDR3 bases: TGTGCCAGCAGTTTACCGAGCAATCAGCCCCAGCATTTT.